The rows below give T cell receptor beta chains drawn from one sample of a study of T cell changes during pregnancy in multiple sclerosis. The data were produced by immunoSEQ multiplex PCR, yet TCRdb's version contains in-frame clones alone and is incomplete. The repertoire has tens of thousands of clones, roughly 88% of them found once; the top ten carry approximately 4.6%. The sequencing here drew on peripheral blood, taken in the second trimester of pregnancy. These receptors were taken from a female donor in good health, enrolled as a control in a pregnancy study. Each CDR3 is given with its conserved first and last residue. D genes are given only for firm matches. The listing skips clone size in some rows; elsewhere it reads once, few, many or a size class.

>TRBD2|TRBJ2-3|NA|TRBV9
TGTGCCAGCAGCGTAGAGCCTAGCGGGCGACATACGCAGTATTTT
CASSVEPSGRHTQYF
>TRBD2|TRBJ2-7|NA|TRBV7-8
TGTGCCAGCAGCGTACCTGGACTAGTTGCGTCGTCGTCCTACGAGCAGTACTTC
CASSVPGLVASSSYEQYF
>TRBD1|TRBJ1-1|NA|TRBV11-2
TGTGCCAGCAGTCCACAGGGGTTTAACACTGAAGCTTTCTTT
CASSPQGFNTEAFF
>TRBD2|TRBJ2-5|once|TRBV9
TGTGCCAGCAGCACCGGGACTAGCGGGGGACAAGAGACCCAGTACTTC
CASSTGTSGGQETQYF
>TRBD2|TRBJ2-1|NA|TRBV7-7
TGTGCTAGCAGCATTAGCGGGAGGGCCCCCTACAATGAGCAGTTCTTC
CASSISGRAPYNEQFF
>NA|TRBJ2-1|NA|TRBV10-3
TGTGCCATCAGTGAGGTCCAAGCCGGGAATGAGCAGTTCTTC
CAISEVQAGNEQFF
>TRBD1|TRBJ1-3|once|TRBV5-6
TGTGCCAGCAGCGTGGACAGGTCCTCTGGAAACACCATATATTTT
CASSVDRSSGNTIYF
>NA|TRBJ1-2|NA|TRBV28
TGTGCCAGCAGCTATGGACAGCGGCTTAGTGGCTACACCTTC
CASSYGQRLSGYTF
>NA|TRBJ1-2|few|TRBV2
TGTGCCAGCAGTGAGGGGCGTAACTATGGCTACACCTTC
CASSEGRNYGYTF
>TRBD2|TRBJ2-1|NA|TRBV19
TGTGCCAGTAGTATAGGATTGACTAGCGGGGGTAATGAGCAGTTCTTC
CASSIGLTSGGNEQFF
>NA|TRBJ1-6|NA|TRBV9
TGTGCCAGCAGCTCCGCGAACGGGGGACGGGCACCCCTCCACTTT
CASSSANGGRAPLHF
>NA|TRBJ1-1|NA|TRBV12-5
TGTGCTAGTGGTTTGGTGGGGAAAGGGACATTGGGGGCTGAAGCTTTCTTT
CASGLVGKGTLGAEAFF
>NA|TRBJ2-4|once|TRBV6-1
TGTGCCAGCAGTGCGGGGACCAAAAACATTCAGTACTTC
CASSAGTKNIQYF
>NA|TRBJ1-4|NA|TRBV7-2
TGTGCCAGCAGCTTAGGCCAGGGAAATGAAAAACTGTTTTTT
CASSLGQGNEKLFF
>TRBD2|TRBJ2-3|NA|TRBV6-1
TGTGCCAGCAGTGACATTGCAGGATCGGGGGGGGATACGCAGTATTTT
CASSDIAGSGGDTQYF
>NA|TRBJ1-3|NA|TRBV4-2
TGTGCCAGCAGCCCGGGGGAGGGTATCTCTGGAAACACCATATATTTT
CASSPGEGISGNTIYF
>TRBD2|TRBJ2-7|NA|TRBV28
TGTGCCAGCAGTTTGGGCGGGAGGCCCTCCTACGAGCAGTACTTC
CASSLGGRPSYEQYF
>TRBD2|TRBJ2-1|once|TRBV9
TGTGCCAGCAGCCCTACTAGCGGTTCGTACAATGAGCAGTTCTTC
CASSPTSGSYNEQFF
>NA|TRBJ1-1|once|TRBV10-3
TGTGCCATCAGTGAGAGTAAGACGGGAGGTAGCGGTGAAGCTTTCTTT
CAISESKTGGSGEAFF
>NA|TRBJ1-1|NA|TRBV7-9
TGTGCCAGCAGCAGACAGCTGATGAACACTGAAGCTTTCTTT
CASSRQLMNTEAFF
>NA|TRBJ1-6|NA|TRBV6-1
TGTGCCAGCAGTGAAGCTATCCAGAATTCACCCCTCCACTTT
CASSEAIQNSPLHF
>NA|TRBJ1-5|NA|TRBV7-8
TGTGCCAGCAGCATAGTTCCCCGGGGTCAGCCCCAGCATTTT
CASSIVPRGQPQHF
>NA|TRBJ1-3|NA|TRBV19
TGTGCCAGTAGTATGAGGGCTGGAAACACCATATATTTT
CASSMRAGNTIYF
>NA|TRBJ2-7|NA|TRBV6-5
TGTGCCAGCACCCCCGCGGAGGGTGGGGCCGAGCAGTACTTC
CASTPAEGGAEQYF
>NA|TRBJ2-7|NA|TRBV28
TGTGCCAGCAGTCCTGGCAGGCCGGGGGGCCCAAGCTCCTACGAGCAGTACTTC
CASSPGRPGGPSSYEQYF
>NA|TRBJ2-1|NA|TRBV2
TGTGCCAGCAGTCCTACAGCGGGTAATGAGCAGTTCTTC
CASSPTAGNEQFF
>TRBD2|TRBJ2-7|NA|TRBV6-5
TGTGCCACCAGCGGGGGGTACGAGCAGTACTTC
CATSGGYEQYF
>TRBD1|TRBJ2-3|once|TRBV27
TGTGCCAGCAGGCAAACAGGGGCTGGGACAGATACGCAGTATTTT
CASRQTGAGTDTQYF
>NA|TRBJ2-7|NA|TRBV5-1
TGCGCCAGCAGCCCTCCCCCAGCGGAAAGCTCCTACGAGCAGTACTTC
CASSPPPAESSYEQYF
>NA|TRBJ2-3|NA|TRBV27
TGTGCCAGCAGTTACCTATCGGGGACAGATACGCAGTATTTT
CASSYLSGTDTQYF
>NA|TRBJ1-4|NA|TRBV12-5
TGTGCTAGTGGTAGGGGGGAAAAACTGTTTTTT
CASGRGEKLFF
>NA|TRBJ2-7|NA|TRBV29-1
TGCAGCGTTGGAGTAGGGGGAGCCGAGCAGTACTTC
CSVGVGGAEQYF
>TRBD1|TRBJ1-2|NA|TRBV7-3
TGTGCCAGCAGCACCGGGACAGGGGCTACTTATGGCTACACCTTC
CASSTGTGATYGYTF
>TRBD1|TRBJ2-7|NA|TRBV30
TGTGCCTGGAGTTCTGGACAGGGGGCCTCCTACGAGCAGTACTTC
CAWSSGQGASYEQYF
>TRBD1|TRBJ1-4|NA|TRBV28
TGTGCCAGCGGGATTCGGACAGGGGGGACTTCGGGAGAAAAACTGTTTTTT
CASGIRTGGTSGEKLFF
>TRBD1|TRBJ1-2|NA|TRBV11-2
TGTGCCAGCAGCTTATTAGGGACAGGGGGCTTACGGTATGGCTACACCTTC
CASSLLGTGGLRYGYTF
>TRBD2|TRBJ2-2|NA|TRBV6-6
TGTGCCAGCAGTGACATCCTAGCGGGAAGTGGGGAGCTGTTTTTT
CASSDILAGSGELFF
>NA|TRBJ1-1|once|TRBV11-2
TGTGCCAGCAGCTTTCGAGGGGGAACTAACACTGAAGCTTTCTTT
CASSFRGGTNTEAFF
>NA|TRBJ2-3|NA|TRBV7-7
TGTGCCAGCAGCCCCAGGCGAGACGGCACAGATACGCAGTATTTT
CASSPRRDGTDTQYF
>NA|TRBJ2-5|NA|TRBV6-1
TGTGCCAGCAGTGAAGATCCAGGGTTGGAGACCCAGTACTTC
CASSEDPGLETQYF
>TRBD1|TRBJ2-3|NA|TRBV4-3
TGCGCCAGCAGCCAAGTCCTACCGGGACAGGTTACAGATACGCAGTATTTT
CASSQVLPGQVTDTQYF
>TRBD1|TRBJ1-5|NA|TRBV9
TGTGCCAGCAGCCTGACAGGGGGCAATCAGCCCCAGCATTTT
CASSLTGGNQPQHF
>TRBD1|TRBJ2-7|NA|TRBV4-2
TGTGCCAGCAGCCAAGAGGGACAGGGGCCCTACGAGCAGTACTTC
CASSQEGQGPYEQYF
>TRBD1|TRBJ2-1|once|TRBV5-1
TGCGCCAGCAGCTCGGAACCACTACAGGGGGCGATCTGGGATGAGCAGTTCTTC
CASSSEPLQGAIWDEQFF
>NA|TRBJ1-1|few|TRBV9
TGTGCCAGCAGCCCTAGTGGTGTGGGGCTGATGAACACTGAAGCTTTCTTT
CASSPSGVGLMNTEAFF
>TRBD1|TRBJ1-2|NA|TRBV28
TGTGCCAGCATCATCGGGACAGGGTTAGGGGGCTACACCTTC
CASIIGTGLGGYTF
>NA|TRBJ1-2|NA|TRBV10-1
TGCGCCCGCCCGCGGCCCGGACAGTTTCTTAACTATGGCTACACCTTC
CARPRPGQFLNYGYTF
>NA|TRBJ1-5|NA|TRBV28
TGTGCCAGCAGTTTTGGGGGGGCTAAGCGGCCCCAGCATTTT
CASSFGGAKRPQHF
>TRBD2|TRBJ2-2|NA|TRBV9
TGTGCCAGCAGCGTAGGCGATAGCGGGGGGCCCAACACCGGGGAGCTGTTTTTT
CASSVGDSGGPNTGELFF
>TRBD1|TRBJ1-5|NA|TRBV5-1
TGCGCCAGCAGCACAGGGGAAAGCAATCAGCCCCAGCATTTT
CASSTGESNQPQHF
>TRBD1|TRBJ1-1|NA|TRBV6-1
TGTGCCAGCAGTACTCGACAGGGGGACAAGACTTTCTTT
CASSTRQGDKTFF
>NA|TRBJ1-2|NA|TRBV9
TGTGCCAGCAGCCCGTGGGGAGGGGTGGCAGGAGGTAACTATGGCTACACCTTC
CASSPWGGVAGGNYGYTF
>NA|TRBJ2-6|NA|TRBV7-3
TGTGCCAGCAGCTCCGGAGTAAAGGGGCTCGGAGCCTCTGGGGCCAACGTCCTGACTTTC
CASSSGVKGLGASGANVLTF